Listed below are T cell receptor beta chains from one sample, sequenced in a study of chemoradiotherapy in HPV16-positive cancers. The protocol was immunoSEQ multiplex PCR, while the TCRdb copy is restricted to in-frame clones and leaves out a portion. The sample comprises fewer than 10,000 clones, about 91% of which are singletons, and more than 9% rests with the top ten. Sequenced here: blood, sampled from a patient who underwent chemoradiotherapy. These receptors were collected from a human donor with HPV-associated anogenital cancer. Each CDR3 is given with its conserved first and last residue. D genes are given only for firm matches. The size entry is marked missing in some rows and otherwise reads once, few, many or a size class.

d_call: .; v_call: TRBV19; clone_size: once; j_call: TRBJ1-1; cdr3_nt: TGTGCCAGCTCCTTCCTAAGGCAAGAAGCTTTCTTT; cdr3_aa: CASSFLRQEAFF
d_call: TRBD1; v_call: TRBV4-2; clone_size: .; j_call: TRBJ1-1; cdr3_nt: TGTGCCAGCAGCCACCCGGGACAGGGGAGGAACACTGAAGCTTTCTTT; cdr3_aa: CASSHPGQGRNTEAFF
d_call: TRBD2; v_call: TRBV10-2; clone_size: .; j_call: TRBJ2-3; cdr3_nt: TGCGCCAGCAGTGCTTCCGGGCTCCGCGGGGGGCAGTATTTT; cdr3_aa: CASSASGLRGGQYF
d_call: TRBD1; v_call: TRBV10-3; clone_size: .; j_call: TRBJ1-2; cdr3_nt: TGTGCCATCAATAAGGGACAGGGGGACAACTATGGCTACACCTTC; cdr3_aa: CAINKGQGDNYGYTF
d_call: .; v_call: TRBV20-1; clone_size: .; j_call: TRBJ2-3; cdr3_nt: TGCAGTGCTCGTACAGATACGCAGTATTTT; cdr3_aa: CSARTDTQYF
d_call: .; v_call: TRBV5-1; clone_size: .; j_call: TRBJ2-5; cdr3_nt: TGCGCCAGCAGTCTGGCTAGTCAGTACCAAGAGACCCAGTACTTC; cdr3_aa: CASSLASQYQETQYF
d_call: TRBD1; v_call: TRBV6-1; clone_size: .; j_call: TRBJ1-2; cdr3_nt: TGTGCCAGCAGAAACAGGGGCTCTAACTATGGCTACACCTTC; cdr3_aa: CASRNRGSNYGYTF
d_call: TRBD1; v_call: TRBV15; clone_size: .; j_call: TRBJ1-5; cdr3_nt: TGTGCCACCAGCAGAAGGACAGGGGGGGATCAGCCCCAGCATTTT; cdr3_aa: CATSRRTGGDQPQHF
d_call: TRBD1; v_call: TRBV10-2; clone_size: .; j_call: TRBJ2-7; cdr3_nt: TGCGCCAGCAGACCCGGGACAGGGGGCTTCGAGCAGTACTTC; cdr3_aa: CASRPGTGGFEQYF
d_call: TRBD2; v_call: TRBV13; clone_size: .; j_call: TRBJ2-7; cdr3_nt: TGTGCCAGCAGCTTAGGGACTAGCCGGCGGGACGAGCAGTACTTC; cdr3_aa: CASSLGTSRRDEQYF
d_call: TRBD1; v_call: TRBV7-2; clone_size: .; j_call: TRBJ1-2; cdr3_nt: TGTGCCAGCAGCTATGAAACCGGGGACAGGGGGGACTATGGCTACACCTTC; cdr3_aa: CASSYETGDRGDYGYTF
d_call: TRBD1; v_call: TRBV7-9; clone_size: .; j_call: TRBJ1-2; cdr3_nt: TGTGCCAGCAGCCCGCAGTTAGGGACAGGGAAAGGCTACACCTTC; cdr3_aa: CASSPQLGTGKGYTF
d_call: .; v_call: TRBV4-3; clone_size: .; j_call: TRBJ1-1; cdr3_nt: TGCGCCAGCAGCCCAATACCCTCAGGAGGCACTGAAGCTTTCTTT; cdr3_aa: CASSPIPSGGTEAFF
d_call: .; v_call: TRBV14; clone_size: .; j_call: TRBJ1-4; cdr3_nt: TGTGCCAGCAGCCAAGAGAGTTATACAGAGCAAGAAAAACTGTTTTTT; cdr3_aa: CASSQESYTEQEKLFF
d_call: .; v_call: TRBV12-5; clone_size: few; j_call: TRBJ1-6; cdr3_nt: TGTGCTAGTGGTTTGGGAGTCTCACCCCTCCACTTT; cdr3_aa: CASGLGVSPLHF
d_call: .; v_call: TRBV10-2; clone_size: .; j_call: TRBJ1-2; cdr3_nt: TGCGCCAGTTGGGACATTTCTAACTATGGCTACACCTTC; cdr3_aa: CASWDISNYGYTF
d_call: .; v_call: TRBV13; clone_size: .; j_call: TRBJ2-1; cdr3_nt: TGTGCCAGCAGCTCCTCTTCTGTGAATGAGCAGTTCTTC; cdr3_aa: CASSSSSVNEQFF
d_call: TRBD2; v_call: TRBV5-1; clone_size: once; j_call: TRBJ2-3; cdr3_nt: TGCGCCAGCAGCTTGGTGGCGGGGGTGACAGATACGCAGTATTTT; cdr3_aa: CASSLVAGVTDTQYF
d_call: .; v_call: TRBV6-5; clone_size: .; j_call: TRBJ1-1; cdr3_nt: TGTGCCAGCAGTTCTCAAATGAACACTGAAGCTTTCTTT; cdr3_aa: CASSSQMNTEAFF
d_call: TRBD1; v_call: TRBV7-2; clone_size: .; j_call: TRBJ1-2; cdr3_nt: TGTGCCAGCAGTCTCCCGGGACAGGGTGGCAATGTCTACACCTTC; cdr3_aa: CASSLPGQGGNVYTF
d_call: .; v_call: TRBV5-1; clone_size: .; j_call: TRBJ1-1; cdr3_nt: TGCGCCAGCAGCTTGGATCCGAGAAACACTGAAGCTTTCTTT; cdr3_aa: CASSLDPRNTEAFF
d_call: .; v_call: TRBV29-1; clone_size: .; j_call: TRBJ1-2; cdr3_nt: TGCAGCGTTGAAGGTAACTATGGCTACACCTTC; cdr3_aa: CSVEGNYGYTF
d_call: .; v_call: TRBV6-1; clone_size: .; j_call: TRBJ1-5; cdr3_nt: TGTGCCAGCAGTGAAGGCAAGAGGAGCAATCAGCCCCAGCATTTT; cdr3_aa: CASSEGKRSNQPQHF